This TCR beta chain is from a study of molecular identifiers for immune sequencing clone quantification. This CDR3 is 13 amino acids long. Germline loops: CDR1 SQVTM, CDR2 ANQGSEA. Sorting selected naive CD8 T cells with a CD8+CD4-CCR7+CD45RA+ phenotype. A remark on this clonotype: A much larger clone lies one base from this, so it may be a read error.

TCRdb re-called the PCR reads with MiXCR, one entry per CDR3 protein. The sample yields more than 250,000 distinct CDR3 sequences, roughly a fifth seen once. This sequence joins TRBV29-1 and TRBJ2-7; perhaps TRBD1 as D (6 bases). Specimen: naive CD8+ T cells from blood, with Jurkat cell RNA spiked in. Subset denoted: FACS-sorted CD8+CD4-CCR7+CD45RA+ naive T cells. The TCR originated in a human donor in good health. Some libraries in this study had Jurkat cell RNA spiked in. In DNA form, the CDR3 reads TGCAGCGCTACCGGGACACAAACCTACGAGCGGTACTTC. Protein sequence: CSATGTQTYERYF.